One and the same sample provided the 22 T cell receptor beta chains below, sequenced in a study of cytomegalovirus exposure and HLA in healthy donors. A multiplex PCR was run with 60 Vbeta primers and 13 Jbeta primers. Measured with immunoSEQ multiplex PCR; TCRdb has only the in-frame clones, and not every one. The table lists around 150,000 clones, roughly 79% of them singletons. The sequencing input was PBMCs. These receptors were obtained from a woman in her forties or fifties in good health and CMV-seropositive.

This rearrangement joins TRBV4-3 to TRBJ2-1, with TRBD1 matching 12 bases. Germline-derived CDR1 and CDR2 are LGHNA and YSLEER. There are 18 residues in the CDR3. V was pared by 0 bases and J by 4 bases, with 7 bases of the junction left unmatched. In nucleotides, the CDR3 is TGCGCCAGCAGCCAAGACGGGACAGGGGGCTTGGGATACAATGAGCAGTTCTTC. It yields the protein CASSQDGTGGLGYNEQFF.

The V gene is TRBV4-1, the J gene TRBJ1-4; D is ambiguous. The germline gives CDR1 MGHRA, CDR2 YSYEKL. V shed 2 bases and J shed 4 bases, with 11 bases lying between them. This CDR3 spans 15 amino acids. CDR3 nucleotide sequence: TGCGCCAGCAGCCAATCAGACGGAGGTAATGAAAAACTGTTTTTT. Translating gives CASSQSDGGNEKLFF.

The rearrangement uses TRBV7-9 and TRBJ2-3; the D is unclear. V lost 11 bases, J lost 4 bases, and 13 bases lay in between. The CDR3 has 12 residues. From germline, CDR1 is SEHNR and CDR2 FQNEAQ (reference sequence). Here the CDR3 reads CAREPIADTQYF. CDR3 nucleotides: TGTGCCCGCGAACCTATAGCAGATACGCAGTATTTT.

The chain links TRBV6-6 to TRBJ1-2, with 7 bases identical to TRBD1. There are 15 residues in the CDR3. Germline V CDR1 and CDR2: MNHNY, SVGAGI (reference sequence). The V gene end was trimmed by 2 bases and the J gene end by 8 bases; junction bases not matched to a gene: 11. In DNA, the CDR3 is TGTGCCAGCAGTTACCCCCAGACAGGGCAGGAAGGCTACACCTTC. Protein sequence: CASSYPQTGQEGYTF.

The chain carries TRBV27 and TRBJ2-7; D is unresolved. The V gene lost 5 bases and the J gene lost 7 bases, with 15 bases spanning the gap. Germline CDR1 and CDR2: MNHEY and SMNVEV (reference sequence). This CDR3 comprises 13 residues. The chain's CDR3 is CASSTLNTGEQYF. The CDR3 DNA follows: TGTGCCAGCAGTACACTGAATACGGGTGAGCAGTACTTC.

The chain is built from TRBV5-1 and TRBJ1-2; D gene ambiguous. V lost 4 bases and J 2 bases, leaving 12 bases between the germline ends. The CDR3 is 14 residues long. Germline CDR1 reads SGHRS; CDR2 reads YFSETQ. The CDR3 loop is CASSVSYRNYGYTF. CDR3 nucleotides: TGCGCCAGCAGCGTGTCGTATCGGAACTATGGCTACACCTTC.

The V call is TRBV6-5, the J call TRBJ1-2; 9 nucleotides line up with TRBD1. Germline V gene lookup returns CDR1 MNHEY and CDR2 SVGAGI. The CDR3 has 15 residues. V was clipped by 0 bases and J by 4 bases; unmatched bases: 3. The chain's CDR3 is CASSYSGTGIYGYTF. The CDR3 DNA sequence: TGTGCCAGCAGTTACTCTGGGACAGGGATCTATGGCTACACCTTC.

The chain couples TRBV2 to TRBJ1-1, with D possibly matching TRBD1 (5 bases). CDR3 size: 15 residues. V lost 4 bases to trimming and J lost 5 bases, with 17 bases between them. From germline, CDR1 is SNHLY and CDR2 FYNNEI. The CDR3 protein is CASSGVGGGETEAFF. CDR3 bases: TGTGCCAGCAGTGGGGTGGGAGGAGGGGAGACTGAAGCTTTCTTT.

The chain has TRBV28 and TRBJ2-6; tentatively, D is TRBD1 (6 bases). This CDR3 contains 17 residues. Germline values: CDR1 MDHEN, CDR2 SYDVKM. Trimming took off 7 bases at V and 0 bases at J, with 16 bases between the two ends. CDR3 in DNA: TGTGCCAGCACCCTAACAGGGATTGCCTCTGGGGCCAACGTCCTGACTTTC. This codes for CASTLTGIASGANVLTF. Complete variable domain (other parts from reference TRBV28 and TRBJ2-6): DVKVTQSSRYLVKRTGEKVFLECVQDMDHENMFWYRQDPGLGLRLIYFSYDVKMKEKGDIPEGYSVSREKKERFSLILESASTNQTSMYLCASTLTGIASGANVLTFGAGSRLTVL.

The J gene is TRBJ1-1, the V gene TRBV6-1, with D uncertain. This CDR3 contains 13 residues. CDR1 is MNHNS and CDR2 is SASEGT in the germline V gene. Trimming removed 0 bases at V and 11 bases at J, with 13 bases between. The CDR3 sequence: CASSEAGVGRAFF. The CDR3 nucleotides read TGTGCCAGCAGTGAAGCCGGTGTGGGGAGGGCTTTCTTT.

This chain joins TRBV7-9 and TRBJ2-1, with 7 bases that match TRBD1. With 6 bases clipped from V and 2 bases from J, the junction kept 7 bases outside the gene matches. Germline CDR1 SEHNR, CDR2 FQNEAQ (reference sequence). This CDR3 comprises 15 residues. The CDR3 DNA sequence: TGTGCCAGCAGTTCCCGGGACAGCACCTACAATGAGCAGTTCTTC. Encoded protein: CASSSRDSTYNEQFF.

CDR3: CASGANSGANVLTF. CDR3 nucleotide sequence: TGTGCCAGCGGAGCGAACTCTGGGGCCAACGTCCTGACTTTC. This chain uses TRBV6-1 with TRBJ2-6; no definite D call. CDR3 length: 14 amino acids. The V end lost 8 bases, the J end lost 0 bases, and 8 bases lay between the germline ends. CDR1 is MNHNS, CDR2 SASEGT, per germline.

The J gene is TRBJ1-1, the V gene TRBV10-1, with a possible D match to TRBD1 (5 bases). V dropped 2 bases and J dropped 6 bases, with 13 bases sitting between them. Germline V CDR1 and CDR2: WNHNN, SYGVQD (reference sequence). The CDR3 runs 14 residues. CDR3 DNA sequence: TGCGCCAGCAGTGAGCCGGGACTTAACGCTGAAGCTTTCTTT. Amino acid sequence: CASSEPGLNAEAFF.

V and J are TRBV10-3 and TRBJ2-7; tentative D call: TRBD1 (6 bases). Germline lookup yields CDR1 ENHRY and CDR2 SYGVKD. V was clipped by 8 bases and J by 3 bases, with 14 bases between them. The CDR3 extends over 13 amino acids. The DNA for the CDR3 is TGTGCCATCGGGGACAAGGGGTTCTACGAGCAGTACTTC. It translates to CAIGDKGFYEQYF.

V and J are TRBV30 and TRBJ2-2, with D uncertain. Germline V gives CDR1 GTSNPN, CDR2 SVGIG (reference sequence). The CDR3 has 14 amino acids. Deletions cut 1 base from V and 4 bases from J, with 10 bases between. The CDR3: CAWSGLLATGELFF. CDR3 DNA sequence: TGTGCCTGGAGTGGACTCCTCGCCACCGGGGAGCTGTTTTTT.

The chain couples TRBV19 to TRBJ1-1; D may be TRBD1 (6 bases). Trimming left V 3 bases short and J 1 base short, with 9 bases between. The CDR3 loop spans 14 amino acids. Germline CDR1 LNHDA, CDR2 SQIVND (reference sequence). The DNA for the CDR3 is TGTGCCAGTAGTATCTGGACAGAGAACACTGAAGCTTTCTTT. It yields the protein CASSIWTENTEAFF.

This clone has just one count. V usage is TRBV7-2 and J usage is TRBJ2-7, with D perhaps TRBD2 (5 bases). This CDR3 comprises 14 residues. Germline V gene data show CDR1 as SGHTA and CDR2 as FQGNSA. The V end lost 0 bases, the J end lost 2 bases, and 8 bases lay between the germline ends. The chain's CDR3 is CASSLADGAYEQYF. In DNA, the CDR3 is TGTGCCAGCAGCTTAGCCGACGGGGCCTACGAGCAGTACTTC.

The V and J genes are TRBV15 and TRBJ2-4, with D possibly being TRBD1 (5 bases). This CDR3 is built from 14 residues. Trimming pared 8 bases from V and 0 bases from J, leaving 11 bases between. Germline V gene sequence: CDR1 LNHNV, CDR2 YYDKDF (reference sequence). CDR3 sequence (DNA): TGTGCCACCGGCCAGGGTACAGCCAAAAACATTCAGTACTTC. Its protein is CATGQGTAKNIQYF. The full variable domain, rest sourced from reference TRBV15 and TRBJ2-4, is DAMVIQNPRYQVTQFGKPVTLSCSQTLNHNVMYWYQQKSSQAPKLLFHYYDKDFNNEADTPDNFQSRRPNTSFCFLDIRSPGLGDTAMYLCATGQGTAKNIQYFGAGTRLSVL.

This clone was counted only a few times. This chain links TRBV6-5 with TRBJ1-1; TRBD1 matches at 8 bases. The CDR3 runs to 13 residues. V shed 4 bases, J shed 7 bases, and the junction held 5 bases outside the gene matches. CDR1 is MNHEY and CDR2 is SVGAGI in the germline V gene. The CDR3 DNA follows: TGTGCCAGCAGTTCCCCCGGGACAGGTGAAGCTTTCTTT. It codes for CASSSPGTGEAFF.

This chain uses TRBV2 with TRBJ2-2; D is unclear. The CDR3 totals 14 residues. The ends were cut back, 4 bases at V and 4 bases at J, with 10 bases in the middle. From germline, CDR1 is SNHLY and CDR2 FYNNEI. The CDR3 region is CASSGSYFTGELFF. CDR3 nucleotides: TGTGCCAGCAGTGGATCCTATTTCACCGGGGAGCTGTTTTTT. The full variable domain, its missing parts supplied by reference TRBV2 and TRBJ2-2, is EPEVTQTPSHQVTQMGQEVILRCVPISNHLYFYWYRQILGQKVEFLVSFYNNEISEKSEIFDDQFSVERPDGSNFTLKIRSTKLEDSAMYFCASSGSYFTGELFFGEGSRLTVL.

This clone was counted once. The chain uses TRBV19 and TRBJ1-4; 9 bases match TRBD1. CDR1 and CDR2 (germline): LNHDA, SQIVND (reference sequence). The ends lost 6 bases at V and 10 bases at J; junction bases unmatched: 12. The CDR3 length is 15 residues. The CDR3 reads CASSSMGQGIGKLFF. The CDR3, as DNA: TGTGCCAGTAGCTCCATGGGACAGGGTATTGGAAAACTGTTTTTT.

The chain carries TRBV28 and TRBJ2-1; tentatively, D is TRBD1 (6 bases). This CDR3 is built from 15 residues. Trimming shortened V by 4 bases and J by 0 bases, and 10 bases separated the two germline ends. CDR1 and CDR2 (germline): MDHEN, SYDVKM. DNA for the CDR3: TGTGCCAGCAGTTCCGGACAGAGCTCCTACAATGAGCAGTTCTTC. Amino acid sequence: CASSSGQSSYNEQFF.